This T cell receptor (beta chain) was retrieved from a study of technical replicates of blood from several donors. The table came from immunoSEQ multiplex PCR; TCRdb's copy has only in-frame clones and leaves some out. The repertoire includes 75,000 to 95,000 clones, 90% to 95% of them detected once, and around 0.4% sits in the top ten. The CDR3 runs to 12 residues. Germline lookup yields CDR1 LNHDA and CDR2 SQIVND (reference sequence). V lost 3 bases, J lost 4 bases, and 6 bases lay in between. Input material: T cells isolated from PBMCs. The gene calls are TRBV19 and TRBJ1-2; no firm D call. The TCR was taken from a human donor in good health. CDR3 sequence (DNA): TGTGCCAGTAGTATTCAATTCTATGGCTACACCTTC. Translating it yields CASSIQFYGYTF.